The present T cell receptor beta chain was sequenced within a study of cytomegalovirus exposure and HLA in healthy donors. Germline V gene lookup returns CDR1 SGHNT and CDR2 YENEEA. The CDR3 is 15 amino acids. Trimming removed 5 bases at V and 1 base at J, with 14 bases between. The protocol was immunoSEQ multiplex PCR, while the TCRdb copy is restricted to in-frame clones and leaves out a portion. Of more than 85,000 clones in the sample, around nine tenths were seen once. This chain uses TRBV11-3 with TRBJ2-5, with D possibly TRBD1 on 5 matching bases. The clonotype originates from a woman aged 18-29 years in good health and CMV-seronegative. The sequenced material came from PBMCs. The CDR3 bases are TGTGCCAGCAGCATACGGCAGGGTCGCCAAGAGACCCAGTACTTC. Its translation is CASSIRQGRQETQYF. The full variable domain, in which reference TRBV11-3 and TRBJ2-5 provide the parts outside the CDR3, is EAGVVQSPRYKIIEKKQPVAFWCNPISGHNTLYWYLQNLGQGPELLIRYENEEAVDDSQLPKDRFSAERLKGVDSTLKIQPAELGDSAVYLCASSIRQGRQETQYFGPGTRLLVL.